These 16 T cell receptor beta chains were sequenced from one sample in a study of technical replicates of blood from a few donors. Using immunoSEQ multiplex PCR, the repertoire was profiled, and TCRdb retains in-frame clones only, with some absent. Of fewer than 90,000 clones in the sample, 85% to 95% were seen once. What was sequenced was T cells isolated from PBMCs. The receptor set was obtained from a human donor in good health.

This chain connects TRBV5-4 to TRBJ2-7; D ambiguous. The V and J ends lost 4 bases and 0 bases respectively, with 8 bases between them. The CDR3 extends over 13 amino acids. Germline assignment: CDR1 SGHNT and CDR2 YYREEE (reference sequence). CDR3 in amino acids: CASSPPSSYEQYF. In DNA form, the CDR3 reads TGTGCCAGCAGCCCTCCCTCCTCCTACGAGCAGTACTTC.

The chain carries TRBV27 and TRBJ1-2, with D perhaps TRBD1 (6 bases). There are 17 residues in the CDR3. Germline CDR1 reads MNHEY; CDR2 reads SMNVEV (reference sequence). The V end lost 5 bases, the J end lost 1 base, and 20 bases lay between the germline ends. This CDR3 reads CASSMGISLGGNYGYTF. The CDR3 nucleotides read TGTGCCAGCAGTATGGGGATCTCCTTAGGGGGTAACTATGGCTACACCTTC.

The chain carries TRBV7-3 and TRBJ1-1, with 7 bases identical to TRBD1. Germline values: CDR1 SGHTA, CDR2 FQGTGA. Germline trimming cut 3 bases from V and 3 bases from J; bases unmatched to any gene: 1. The CDR3 has 13 residues. The CDR3 DNA reads TGTGCCAGCAGCTTTGACAGGGACACTGAAGCTTTCTTT. This translates into CASSFDRDTEAFF.

V is TRBV9 and J is TRBJ2-7; 8 bases align to TRBD2. V lost 0 bases to trimming and J lost 1 base; unmatched junction nucleotides: 3. CDR1 is SGDLS, CDR2 YYNGEE, per germline. CDR3 length: 15 amino acids. DNA for the CDR3: TGTGCCAGCAGCGTAGGTAGCGGGGCGTCCTACGAGCAGTACTTC. Translation: CASSVGSGASYEQYF.

The chain employs TRBV7-2 and TRBJ2-3; tentative D call: TRBD2 (6 bases). Germline assignment: CDR1 SGHTA and CDR2 FQGNSA. This CDR3 is 15 amino acids long. V was trimmed by 6 bases and J by 4 bases, leaving 17 bases between them. In DNA, the CDR3 is TGTGCCAGCAGGTTGCCGGGACTCCACTCAGATACGCAGTATTTT. Translating it yields CASRLPGLHSDTQYF.

The genes are TRBV7-6 and TRBJ1-1; a possible D gene is TRBD1 (6 bases). The CDR3 loop spans 12 amino acids. The ends were cut back, 3 bases at V and 8 bases at J, with 10 bases in the middle. Per the germline V gene, CDR1 is SGHVS and CDR2 is FNYEAQ. The CDR3 nucleotides read TGTGCCAGCAGCTTCACTGGGGGCGAAGCTTTCTTT. It yields the protein CASSFTGGEAFF.

This chain joins TRBV19 and TRBJ1-5, with 7 bases matching TRBD1. The CDR3 has 17 residues. J lost 2 bases, V lost 0 bases, and 7 bases had no gene match. CDR1 is LNHDA, CDR2 SQIVND, per germline (reference sequence). In nucleotides, the CDR3 is TGTGCCAGTAGTATAGATCTAAGACAGGGCCGCAATCAGCCCCAGCATTTT. Translated, it gives CASSIDLRQGRNQPQHF.

This clone was found once. The CDR3: CSVEGGQYYGYTF. The CDR3 coding sequence is TGCAGCGTTGAAGGGGGACAGTACTATGGCTACACCTTC. The chain uses TRBV29-1 and TRBJ1-2, with 7 bases identical to TRBD1. J gave up 3 bases and V 1 base, and 2 bases lay outside the gene matches. The CDR3 extends over 13 amino acids. Germline CDR1 is SQVTM and CDR2 is ANQGSEA.

The CDR3 spells CAISDLEREYNEQFF. CDR3 bases: TGTGCCATCAGTGATTTAGAGCGGGAGTACAATGAGCAGTTCTTC. The V and J genes are TRBV10-3 and TRBJ2-1; 8 bases are a match to TRBD2. The CDR3 length is 15 residues. V shed 3 bases, J shed 4 bases, and the junction held 5 bases outside the gene matches. The germline CDR1 and CDR2 sequences are ENHRY and SYGVKD.

The chain links TRBV7-3 to TRBJ2-3, with 8 bases aligning to TRBD1. This CDR3 region has 16 residues. The V gene end was trimmed by 3 bases and the J gene end by 1 base; junction bases not matched to a gene: 6. In germline, CDR1 is SGHTA, CDR2 FQGTGA. The CDR3 loop is CASSFYGQGGTDTQYF. CDR3 nucleotides: TGTGCCAGCAGCTTCTACGGACAGGGTGGCACAGATACGCAGTATTTT.

The chain joins TRBV7-9 to TRBJ2-1; 7 nucleotides agree with TRBD2. CDR1 SEHNR and CDR2 FQNEAQ come from the germline V gene (reference sequence). The CDR3 runs 14 residues. Trimming cost V 5 bases and J 7 bases; bases outside gene matches: 8. The CDR3 bases are TGTGCCAGCAGCGGACGGCGGGAGCTTAATGAGCAGTTCTTC. Protein product: CASSGRRELNEQFF.

The chain couples TRBV29-1 to TRBJ1-1; tentative D call: TRBD1 (6 bases). Trimming removed 7 bases from V and 0 bases from J, with 12 bases in between. CDR3 size: 13 residues. Germline loops: CDR1 SQVTM, CDR2 ANQGSEA. The DNA of the CDR3 is TGCAGCGGAAAACAGGGAATGAACACTGAAGCTTTCTTT. Amino acids: CSGKQGMNTEAFF.

The DNA for the CDR3 is TGTGCCAGCAGCGTTCGGGACAGGGCGAGCACCGGGGAGCTGTTTTTT. As protein: CASSVRDRASTGELFF. The rearrangement uses TRBV14 and TRBJ2-2; 9 bases align to TRBD1. CDR3 length: 16 residues. V lost 5 bases and J lost 4; bases outside the gene matches: 8. Per germline, CDR1 SGHDN and CDR2 FVKESK.

The chain couples TRBV27 to TRBJ1-1, with D perhaps TRBD1 (5 bases). There are 14 residues in the CDR3. Germline CDR1 is MNHEY and CDR2 is SMNVEV (reference sequence). V was shortened by 8 bases and J by 0 bases, with 13 bases between the two germline ends. The DNA for the CDR3 is TGTGCCAGCCGCGGGGCAGGGATGAACACTGAAGCTTTCTTT. Residues: CASRGAGMNTEAFF.

The chain has TRBV4-3 and TRBJ2-1, with D maybe TRBD2 (5 bases). Germline-derived CDR1 and CDR2 are LGHNA and YSLEER. The CDR3 totals 15 residues. V was shortened by 4 bases and J by 0 bases, with 10 bases between the two germline ends. The CDR3 bases are TGCGCCAGCAGCCGAGCGGAAAGCTCCTACAATGAGCAGTTCTTC. This codes for CASSRAESSYNEQFF.

The chain has TRBV5-4 and TRBJ2-5, with D possibly matching TRBD1 (6 bases). CDR3 size: 15 residues. CDR1 is SGHNT and CDR2 is YYREEE in the germline V gene (reference sequence). Trimming pared 0 bases from V and 2 bases from J, leaving 11 bases between. The CDR3 sequence is CASSLGQAYQETQYF. CDR3 sequence (DNA): TGTGCCAGCAGCTTGGGACAGGCCTATCAAGAGACCCAGTACTTC.